The text below deals with one T cell receptor beta chain. Its target is unknown. This specimen comes from a study of cytomegalovirus exposure and HLA in healthy donors. Whole-study findings and limits: Earlier findings revealed that most TCR beta V segments proved productive either about 87% or about 30% of the time. TCR beta V- and J-gene trimming was later associated with a missense DCLRE1C variant.

V lost 5 bases and J lost 2; bases outside the gene matches: 19. This CDR3 spans 20 amino acids. CDR1 and CDR2 from the germline V gene are MNHEY and SMNVEV (reference sequence). Both 60 Vbeta primers and 13 Jbeta primers went into the PCR. In the authors' methods: It was a later analysis that counted tens of millions of unique TCR beta chains, of which around 11 million were shared. Profiling relied on immunoSEQ multiplex PCR, and the TCRdb table lists in-frame clones only, not all of them. V, J and clone size derive from that table, while D and trimming were established from the DNA sequence. In the table there are under 150,000 clones, about 80% of which are singletons. Sampled while nominally healthy, donors likely had unrecorded immune exposures.

The chain carries TRBV27 and TRBJ2-1, with 9 positions matching TRBD1. The sequencing input was PBMCs. The receptor comes from a boy aged 2 to 10 in good health and CMV-seronegative. The CDR3 region has the DNA TGTGCCAGCAGTCCGGGCTGGGACAGGGAGGGGGAGGGGACCTACAATGAGCAGTTCTTC. This encodes CASSPGWDREGEGTYNEQFF.